This TCR beta chain was recovered during a study of T cell responses to AZD1222 COVID-19 vaccine. Findings and limits, study-wide: At study baseline, merely six AZD1222 recipients were seropositive. Spike-specific TCR breadth and depth both grew after two AZD1222 doses. Donors were largely white British and mainly female; clonal diversity was possibly underestimated. Vaccine-related CD4 TCRs covered spike, predominating at 160-218 and 743-854.

A word on this clone: As yet, its antigen is unknown.

The method was immunoSEQ multiplex PCR; TCRdb's version includes in-frame clones alone and lacks a portion of them. The sample lists just under 55,000 clones, roughly nine tenths occurring once. The sequenced sample was peripheral blood, obtained on day 0 of AZD1222 vaccination. The receptor comes from an adult in good health.

The chain's CDR3 is CASSLKGGNNYGYTF. CDR3 nucleotide sequence: TGTGCCAGCAGCTTGAAGGGGGGGAATAACTATGGCTACACCTTC. This sequence joins TRBV5-4 and TRBJ1-2, with D possibly TRBD1 on 6 matching bases. Trimming took off 1 base at V and 1 base at J, with 11 bases between the two ends. From germline, CDR1 is SGHNT and CDR2 YYREEE (reference sequence). The CDR3 runs to 15 residues. Drawing the rest from reference TRBV5-4 and TRBJ1-2, the complete variable domain is ETGVTQSPTHLIKTRGQQVTLRCSSQSGHNTVSWYQQALGQGPQFIFQYYREEENGRGNFPPRFSGLQFPNYSSELNVNALELDDSALYLCASSLKGGNNYGYTFGSGTRLTVV.